Listed below are T cell receptor beta chains from one sample, sequenced in a study of cytomegalovirus exposure and HLA in healthy donors. This table comes from immunoSEQ multiplex PCR, and its TCRdb copy is limited to in-frame clones, with some not included. The repertoire includes 200,000 to 250,000 clones, 70% to 90% of them detected once, and approximately 8.4% sits in the top ten. Sequencing input: PBMCs. The origin of the receptors is a woman aged 60-75 years in good health and CMV-seropositive. CDR3s include the opening cysteine and the closing phenylalanine or tryptophan. D genes are given only for firm matches. The size field is filled for only some rows; it gives once, few, many or a size class.

j_gene	v_gene	d_gene	abundance	CDR3aa	CDR3nt
TRBJ1-4	TRBV7-9	NA	few	CASSSDRGLFF	TGTGCCAGCAGCTCGGACCGGGGACTGTTTTTT
TRBJ2-5	TRBV7-3	NA	NA	CASSLSSAGGQQETQYF	TGTGCCAGCAGCTTGTCCAGCGCCGGAGGACAGCAAGAGACCCAGTACTTC
TRBJ1-2	TRBV30	TRBD1	once	CAWSALTGGAGNGYTF	TGTGCCTGGAGTGCCTTAACAGGGGGCGCCGGCAACGGCTACACCTTC
TRBJ1-1	TRBV30	NA	once	CAWSWQGNTEAFF	TGTGCCTGGAGCTGGCAGGGGAACACTGAAGCTTTCTTT
TRBJ1-5	TRBV7-2	NA	NA	CASSPSQNNQPQHF	TGTGCCAGCAGCCCTAGCCAGAACAATCAGCCCCAGCATTTT
TRBJ1-5	TRBV6-5	NA	NA	CASSSDRGNQPQHF	TGTGCCAGCAGCTCCGACAGAGGCAATCAGCCCCAGCATTTT
TRBJ2-4	TRBV2	TRBD2	NA	CASSSLPASGLNIQYF	TGTGCCAGCAGTAGCCTCCCGGCTAGCGGGCTGAACATTCAGTACTTC
TRBJ2-1	TRBV19	TRBD2	once	CASSIGTSVTYNEQFF	TGTGCCAGTAGTATTGGGACTAGCGTTACTTACAATGAGCAGTTCTTC
TRBJ2-7	TRBV6-4	TRBD2	once	CASRPTSRSQEQYF	TGTGCCAGCAGGCCGACTAGCCGCTCCCAGGAGCAGTACTTC
TRBJ2-1	TRBV9	NA	NA	CASSTSRQVGEQFF	TGTGCCAGCAGCACGTCCCGACAGGTCGGTGAGCAGTTCTTC
TRBJ1-5	TRBV27	TRBD1	NA	CATSGQGSNQPQHF	TGTGCCACCTCGGGACAGGGCTCCAATCAGCCCCAGCATTTT
TRBJ1-1	TRBV11-2	TRBD1	NA	CASSFGQGWTEAFF	TGTGCCAGCAGCTTTGGACAGGGCTGGACTGAAGCTTTCTTT
TRBJ1-2	TRBV6-5	TRBD1	NA	CASSFSSGGNGYTF	TGTGCCAGCAGTTTCTCATCAGGGGGCAACGGCTACACCTTC
TRBJ2-1	TRBV5-1	NA	NA	CASSLGDSVPYNEQFF	TGCGCCAGCAGCCTGGGGGACTCAGTACCTTACAATGAGCAGTTCTTC
TRBJ2-3	TRBV4-1	NA	NA	CASSPPPGTDTQYF	TGCGCCAGCAGCCCCCCTCCGGGCACAGATACGCAGTATTTT
TRBJ1-2	TRBV6-5	NA	NA	CASSYREQGYGYTF	TGTGCCAGCAGTTATCGTGAACAGGGCTATGGCTACACCTTC
TRBJ2-7	TRBV28	NA	NA	CASRDGGLSYEQYF	TGTGCCAGCAGAGACGGAGGTCTATCCTACGAGCAGTACTTC
TRBJ1-3	TRBV7-9	NA	few	CASSPWGGRVNGNTIYF	TGTGCCAGCAGCCCCTGGGGGGGGCGCGTAAATGGAAACACCATATATTTT
TRBJ2-2	TRBV6-1	NA	once	CASSETSYPGELFF	TGTGCCAGCAGTGAGACTAGTTACCCCGGGGAGCTGTTTTTT
TRBJ1-1	TRBV14	NA	NA	CASSLGLRTEAFF	TGTGCCAGCAGCCTGGGCCTGCGCACTGAAGCTTTCTTT
TRBJ2-7	TRBV19	NA	NA	CASMDRREQGYEQYF	TGTGCCAGTATGGACAGACGTGAACAAGGCTACGAGCAGTACTTC
TRBJ1-5	TRBV7-6	NA	once	CASSSGNNQPQHF	TGTGCCAGCAGCTCAGGCAACAATCAGCCCCAGCATTTT
TRBJ2-7	TRBV18	NA	NA	CASSPHRDHEQYF	TGTGCCAGCTCACCGCACAGGGATCACGAGCAGTACTTC
TRBJ2-1	TRBV28	NA	NA	CASSLLSGSSYNEQFF	TGTGCCAGCAGTTTATTGAGCGGTAGCTCCTACAATGAGCAGTTCTTC
TRBJ2-1	TRBV30	NA	NA	CAWRFTGAAYNEQFF	TGTGCCTGGAGATTTACGGGAGCTGCCTACAATGAGCAGTTCTTC
TRBJ2-1	TRBV18	TRBD2	NA	CASSPLPLLAGGQIEQFF	TGTGCCAGCTCACCTTTACCTCTACTAGCGGGAGGGCAAATTGAGCAGTTCTTC
TRBJ2-7	TRBV5-1	TRBD1	NA	CASSFGQGSLPYEQYF	TGCGCCAGCAGCTTTGGACAGGGGTCTCTACCCTACGAGCAGTACTTC
TRBJ2-7	TRBV7-3	TRBD2	NA	CASSYGLAGRHEQYF	TGTGCCAGCAGCTATGGACTAGCGGGAAGGCACGAGCAGTACTTC
TRBJ2-3	TRBV12-5	TRBD2	NA	CASGLRLAGNTDTQYF	TGTGCTAGTGGTTTGAGACTAGCGGGGAACACAGATACGCAGTATTTT
TRBJ1-2	TRBV27	NA	NA	CASSSRSASF	TGTGCCAGCAGTTCCCGGTCTGCTTCCTTC
TRBJ2-7	TRBV7-2	TRBD2	NA	CASSSLAETYEQYF	TGTGCCAGCAGCTCACTAGCGGAAACCTACGAGCAGTACTTC
TRBJ2-5	TRBV28	NA	NA	CASSASGLLTYHRYQETQYF	TGTGCCAGCAGCGCCTCGGGACTTCTCACCTACCATCGGTACCAAGAGACCCAGTACTTC
TRBJ2-7	TRBV6-5	NA	once	CASSYSALADYEQYF	TGTGCCAGCAGTTACTCCGCGCTAGCAGACTACGAGCAGTACTTC
TRBJ1-2	TRBV4-1	TRBD1	NA	CASSQASGQGTFGYTF	TGCGCCAGCAGCCAAGCCTCGGGACAGGGAACCTTCGGCTACACCTTC
TRBJ2-1	TRBV10-1	TRBD2	NA	CASSDGVSGRTNEQFF	TGCGCCAGCAGTGACGGGGTTAGCGGGAGGACCAATGAGCAGTTCTTC
TRBJ2-3	TRBV7-9	NA	NA	CASSLGSNRVTDTQYF	TGTGCCAGCAGCTTAGGGTCGAACAGGGTAACAGATACGCAGTATTTT
TRBJ2-1	TRBV30	TRBD2	NA	CAWSVVSGSLNEQFF	TGTGCCTGGAGCGTGGTTAGCGGGAGTCTCAATGAGCAGTTCTTC
TRBJ1-6	TRBV19	TRBD1	NA	CASKEGARYNSPLHF	TGTGCCAGTAAAGAGGGGGCGAGATATAATTCACCCCTCCACTTT
TRBJ2-1	TRBV4-2	TRBD2	once	CASSQAAGSSYNEQFF	TGTGCCAGCAGCCAGGCAGCGGGAAGCTCCTACAATGAGCAGTTCTTC
TRBJ1-2	TRBV12-5	TRBD1	NA	CASGLGGTGNGYTF	TGTGCTAGTGGTTTGGGGGGGACAGGGAATGGCTACACCTTC
TRBJ2-7	TRBV10-3	TRBD2	few	CAISDRREGSYEQYF	TGTGCCATCAGTGACCGGCGGGAGGGGTCCTACGAGCAGTACTTC
TRBJ2-3	TRBV30	NA	NA	CAWSVLWGAITDTQYF	TGTGCCTGGAGTGTACTCTGGGGCGCGATCACAGATACGCAGTATTTT
TRBJ2-1	TRBV6-6	NA	few	CASSPPNNEQFF	TGTGCCAGCAGCCCTCCTAACAATGAGCAGTTCTTC
TRBJ2-7	TRBV7-8	TRBD2	NA	CASSWGVAGSGFYEQYF	TGTGCCAGCAGCTGGGGGGTAGCGGGGTCTGGGTTTTACGAGCAGTACTTC
TRBJ1-5	TRBV6-5	NA	NA	CASSWGQGQPQHF	TGTGCCAGCAGTTGGGGCCAGGGACAGCCCCAGCATTTT
TRBJ2-7	TRBV19	TRBD2	NA	CASSILLSASGQGEQYF	TGTGCCAGTAGTATATTACTGTCGGCTAGCGGACAAGGGGAGCAGTACTTC
TRBJ1-2	TRBV28	NA	NA	CASNQINYGYTF	TGTGCCAGCAACCAGATCAACTATGGCTACACCTTC
TRBJ2-1	TRBV12-1	NA	NA	CASSGTGTGLDGGTNNEQFF	TGTGCCAGCAGCGGAACCGGGACAGGCCTTGACGGCGGGACGAACAATGAGCAGTTCTTC
TRBJ2-3	TRBV19	NA	NA	CASSSDWADTQYF	TGTGCCAGTAGTTCAGACTGGGCAGATACGCAGTATTTT
TRBJ2-7	TRBV5-5	TRBD1	NA	CASRARDRGDEQYF	TGTGCCAGCAGGGCCCGGGACAGGGGAGACGAGCAGTACTTC
TRBJ2-1	TRBV6-1	TRBD2	NA	CASSVAGTSGRKYNEQFF	TGTGCCAGCAGTGTTGCCGGGACTAGCGGGAGAAAGTACAATGAGCAGTTCTTC
TRBJ1-2	TRBV6-1	NA	few	CANRDTRNYGYTF	TGTGCCAACCGGGACACCCGGAACTATGGCTACACCTTC
TRBJ2-2	TRBV14	NA	NA	CASSQEAGRNTGELFF	TGTGCCAGCAGCCAAGAGGCGGGACGGAACACCGGGGAGCTGTTTTTT
TRBJ2-7	TRBV5-1	TRBD1	NA	CASGQGSSYEQYF	TGCGCCAGCGGACAGGGGTCTTCCTACGAGCAGTACTTC
TRBJ1-2	TRBV6-1	NA	NA	CASSETAYGYTF	TGTGCCAGCAGTGAGACAGCCTATGGCTACACCTTC
TRBJ1-3	TRBV6-1	NA	NA	CASRASGNTIYF	TGTGCCAGTAGAGCCTCTGGAAACACCATATATTTT
TRBJ1-3	TRBV18	NA	NA	CASSPIEGTQNTIYF	TGTGCCAGCTCACCAATTGAGGGGACACAAAACACCATATATTTT
TRBJ2-2	TRBV7-6	TRBD2	NA	CASSATSGRNTGELFF	TGTGCCAGCAGCGCTACTAGCGGGAGGAACACCGGGGAGCTGTTTTTT
TRBJ2-1	TRBV27	TRBD2	NA	CASRTSGRKQFF	TGTGCCAGCAGGACTAGCGGGAGAAAGCAGTTCTTC